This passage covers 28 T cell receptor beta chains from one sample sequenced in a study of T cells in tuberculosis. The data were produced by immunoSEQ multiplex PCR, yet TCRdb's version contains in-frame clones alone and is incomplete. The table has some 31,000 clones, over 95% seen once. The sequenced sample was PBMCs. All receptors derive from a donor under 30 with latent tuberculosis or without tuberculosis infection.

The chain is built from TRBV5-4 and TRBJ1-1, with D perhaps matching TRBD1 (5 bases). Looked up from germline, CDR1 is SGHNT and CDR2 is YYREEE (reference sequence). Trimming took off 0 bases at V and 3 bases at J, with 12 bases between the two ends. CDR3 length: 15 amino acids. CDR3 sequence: CASSLGLGGDTEAFF. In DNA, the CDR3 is TGTGCCAGCAGCTTGGGACTTGGGGGGGACACTGAAGCTTTCTTT.

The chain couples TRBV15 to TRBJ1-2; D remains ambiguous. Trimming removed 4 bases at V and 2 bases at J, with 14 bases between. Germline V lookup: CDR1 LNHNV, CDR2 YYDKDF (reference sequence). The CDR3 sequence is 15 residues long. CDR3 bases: TGTGCCACCAGCAACCCAGACACCGAGAACTATGGCTACACCTTC. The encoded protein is CATSNPDTENYGYTF. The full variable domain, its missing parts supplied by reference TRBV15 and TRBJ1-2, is DAMVIQNPRYQVTQFGKPVTLSCSQTLNHNVMYWYQQKSSQAPKLLFHYYDKDFNNEADTPDNFQSRRPNTSFCFLDIRSPGLGDTAMYLCATSNPDTENYGYTFGSGTRLTVV.

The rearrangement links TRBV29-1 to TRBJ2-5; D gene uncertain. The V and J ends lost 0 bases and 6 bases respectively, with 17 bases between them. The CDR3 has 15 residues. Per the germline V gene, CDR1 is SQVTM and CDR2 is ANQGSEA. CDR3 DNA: TGCAGCGTTGAAGATCCCGGCAGGTCACAAAAGACCCAGTACTTC. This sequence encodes CSVEDPGRSQKTQYF.

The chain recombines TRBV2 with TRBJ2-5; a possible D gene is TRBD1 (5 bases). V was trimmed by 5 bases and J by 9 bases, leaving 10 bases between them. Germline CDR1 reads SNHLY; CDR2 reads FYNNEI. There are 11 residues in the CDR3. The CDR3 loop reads CASSPDRSQYF. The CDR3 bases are TGTGCCAGCAGTCCAGACAGATCCCAGTACTTC.

The CDR3 bases are TGTGCCAGCAGCTTAACGGCGGCCAACACTGAAGCTTTCTTT. This encodes CASSLTAANTEAFF. This sequence joins TRBV11-2 and TRBJ1-1; D unresolved. Trimming took off 2 bases at V and 2 bases at J, with 9 bases between the two ends. The CDR3 runs 14 residues. Germline loops: CDR1 SGHAT, CDR2 FQNNGV.

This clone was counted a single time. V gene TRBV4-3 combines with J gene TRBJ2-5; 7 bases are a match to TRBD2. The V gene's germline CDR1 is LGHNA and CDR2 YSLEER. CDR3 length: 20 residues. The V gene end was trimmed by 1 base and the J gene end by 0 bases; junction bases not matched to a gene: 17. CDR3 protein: CASSQAVGGFNLGYQETQYF. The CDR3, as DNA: TGCGCCAGCAGCCAAGCGGTGGGGGGGTTTAACTTGGGATACCAAGAGACCCAGTACTTC.

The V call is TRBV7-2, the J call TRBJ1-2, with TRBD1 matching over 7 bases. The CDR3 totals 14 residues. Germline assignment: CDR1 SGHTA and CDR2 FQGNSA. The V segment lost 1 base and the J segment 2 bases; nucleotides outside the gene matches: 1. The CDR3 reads CASSLGTGNYGYTF. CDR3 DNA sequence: TGTGCCAGCAGCTTAGGGACAGGCAACTATGGCTACACCTTC.

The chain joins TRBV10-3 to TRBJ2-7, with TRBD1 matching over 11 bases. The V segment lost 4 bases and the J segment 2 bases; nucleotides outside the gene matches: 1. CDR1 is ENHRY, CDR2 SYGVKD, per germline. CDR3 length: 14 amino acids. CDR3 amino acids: CAISGGQGAYEQYF. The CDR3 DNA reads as TGTGCCATCAGTGGGGGACAGGGGGCCTACGAGCAGTACTTC.

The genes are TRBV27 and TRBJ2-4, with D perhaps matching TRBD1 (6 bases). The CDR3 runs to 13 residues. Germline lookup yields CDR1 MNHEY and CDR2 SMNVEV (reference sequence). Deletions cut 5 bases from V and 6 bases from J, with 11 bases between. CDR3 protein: CASSTRGRNIQYF. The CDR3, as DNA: TGTGCCAGCAGTACCAGGGGCCGAAACATTCAGTACTTC.

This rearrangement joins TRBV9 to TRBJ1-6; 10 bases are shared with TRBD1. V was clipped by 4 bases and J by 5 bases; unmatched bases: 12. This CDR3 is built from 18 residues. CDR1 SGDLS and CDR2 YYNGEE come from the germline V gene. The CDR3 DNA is TGTGCCAGCAGCCCAACCGGAGGGACAGGGGACCATAATTCACCCCTCCACTTT. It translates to CASSPTGGTGDHNSPLHF.

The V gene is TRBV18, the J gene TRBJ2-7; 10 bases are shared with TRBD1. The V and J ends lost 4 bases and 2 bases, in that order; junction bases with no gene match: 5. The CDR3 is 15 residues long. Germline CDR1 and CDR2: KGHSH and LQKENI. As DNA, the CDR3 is TGTGCCAGCTCACTTGCCGGACAGGGGGCCTACGAGCAGTACTTC. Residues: CASSLAGQGAYEQYF.

The CDR3 loop is CASSIEGSLFSGANVLTF. The DNA of the CDR3 is TGTGCCAGCTCAATCGAGGGTTCCCTCTTTTCTGGGGCCAACGTCCTGACTTTC. This rearrangement joins TRBV18 to TRBJ2-6, with D perhaps TRBD2 (5 bases). The CDR3 extends over 18 amino acids. Trimming stripped 5 bases from V and 1 base from J, with 18 bases between. From germline, CDR1 is KGHSH and CDR2 LQKENI.

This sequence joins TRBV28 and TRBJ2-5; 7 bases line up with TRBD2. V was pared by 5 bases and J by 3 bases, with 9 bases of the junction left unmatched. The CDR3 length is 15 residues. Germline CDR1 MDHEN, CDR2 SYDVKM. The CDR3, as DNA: TGTGCCAGCAGTGTGGGAGGGACCGTGAAAGAGACCCAGTACTTC. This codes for CASSVGGTVKETQYF. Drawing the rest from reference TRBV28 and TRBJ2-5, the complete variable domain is DVKVTQSSRYLVKRTGEKVFLECVQDMDHENMFWYRQDPGLGLRLIYFSYDVKMKEKGDIPEGYSVSREKKERFSLILESASTNQTSMYLCASSVGGTVKETQYFGPGTRLLVL.

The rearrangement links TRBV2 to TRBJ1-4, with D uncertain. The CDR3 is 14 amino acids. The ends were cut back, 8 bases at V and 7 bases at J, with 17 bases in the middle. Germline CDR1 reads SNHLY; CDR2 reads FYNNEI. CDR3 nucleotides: TGTGCCAGCTTCCGGCTCCGGCGGCGTGAAAAACTGTTTTTT. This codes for CASFRLRRREKLFF.

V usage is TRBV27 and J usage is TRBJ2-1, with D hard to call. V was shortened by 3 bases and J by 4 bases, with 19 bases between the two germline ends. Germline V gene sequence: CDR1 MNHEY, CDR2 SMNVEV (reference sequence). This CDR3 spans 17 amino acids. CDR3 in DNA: TGTGCCAGCAGTTTCCACTCCGCGGCCCCGTTATACAATGAGCAGTTCTTC. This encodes CASSFHSAAPLYNEQFF.

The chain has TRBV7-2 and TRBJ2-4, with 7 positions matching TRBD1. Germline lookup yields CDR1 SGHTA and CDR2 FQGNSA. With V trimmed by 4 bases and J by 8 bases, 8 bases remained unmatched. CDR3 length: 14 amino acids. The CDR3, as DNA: TGTGCCAGCAGCTCAAGACAGGGAAGGCACATTCAGTACTTC. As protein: CASSSRQGRHIQYF.

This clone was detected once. CDR3 bases: TGTGCCGGGCTCCGGGACCCGGGAGATATTCAGTACTTC. Translation gives CAGLRDPGDIQYF. The V call is TRBV2, the J call TRBJ2-4; weak D call: TRBD2 (6 bases). The CDR3 contains 13 residues. V gave up 11 bases and J gave up 10 bases, with 21 bases separating them. Germline-derived CDR1 and CDR2 are SNHLY and FYNNEI.

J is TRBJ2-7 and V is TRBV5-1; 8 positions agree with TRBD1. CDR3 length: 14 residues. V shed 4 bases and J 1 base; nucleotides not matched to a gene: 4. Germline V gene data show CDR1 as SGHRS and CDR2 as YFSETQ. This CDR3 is CASSVWTGSYEQYF. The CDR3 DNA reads TGCGCCAGCAGCGTGTGGACAGGGTCCTACGAGCAGTACTTC.

The DNA of the CDR3 is TGCGCCAGCAGCCAAGATTGGCCGGAGCCCTATGGCTACACCTTC. Its translation is CASSQDWPEPYGYTF. V is TRBV4-1 and J is TRBJ1-2; D unresolved. This CDR3 contains 15 residues. Germline values: CDR1 MGHRA, CDR2 YSYEKL. V was clipped by 0 bases and J by 4 bases, with 12 bases between them.

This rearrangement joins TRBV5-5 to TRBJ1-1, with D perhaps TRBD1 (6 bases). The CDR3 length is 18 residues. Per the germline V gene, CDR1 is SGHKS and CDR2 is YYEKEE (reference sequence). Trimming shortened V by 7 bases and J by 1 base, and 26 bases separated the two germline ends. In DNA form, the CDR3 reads TGTGCCAGCTCTCTCATACAGGGTCGGTTCTCAGGGAACACTGAAGCTTTCTTT. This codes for CASSLIQGRFSGNTEAFF.

The DNA of the CDR3 is TGTGCCAGCAGCATCGGACACTCCTCTGGAAACACCATATATTTT. This codes for CASSIGHSSGNTIYF. The gene calls are TRBV5-8 and TRBJ1-3, with TRBD1 as a possible D gene (5 bases). Trimming removed 4 bases at V and 0 bases at J, with 11 bases between. This CDR3 has 15 amino acids. The germline V gene encodes CDR1 SGHTS and CDR2 YDEGEE.

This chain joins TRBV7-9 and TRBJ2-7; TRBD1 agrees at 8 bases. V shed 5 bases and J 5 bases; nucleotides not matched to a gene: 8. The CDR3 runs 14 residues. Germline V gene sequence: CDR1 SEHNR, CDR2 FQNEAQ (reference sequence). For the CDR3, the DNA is TGTGCCAGCAGCGAGACGACAGGGGTGCACGAGCAGTACTTC. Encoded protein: CASSETTGVHEQYF.

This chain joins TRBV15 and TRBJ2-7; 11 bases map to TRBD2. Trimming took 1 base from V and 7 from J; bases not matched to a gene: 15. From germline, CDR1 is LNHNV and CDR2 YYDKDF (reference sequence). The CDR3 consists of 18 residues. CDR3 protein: CATSRGGLAGGGGREQYF. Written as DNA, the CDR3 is TGTGCCACCAGCAGAGGCGGACTAGCGGGTGGAGGGGGTCGGGAGCAGTACTTC.

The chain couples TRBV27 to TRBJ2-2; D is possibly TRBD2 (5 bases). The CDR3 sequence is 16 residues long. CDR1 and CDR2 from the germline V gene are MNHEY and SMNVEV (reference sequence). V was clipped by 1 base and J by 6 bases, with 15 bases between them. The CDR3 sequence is CASSLYIPSIPGELFF. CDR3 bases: TGTGCCAGCAGTTTATATATCCCTAGCATTCCCGGGGAGCTGTTTTTT.

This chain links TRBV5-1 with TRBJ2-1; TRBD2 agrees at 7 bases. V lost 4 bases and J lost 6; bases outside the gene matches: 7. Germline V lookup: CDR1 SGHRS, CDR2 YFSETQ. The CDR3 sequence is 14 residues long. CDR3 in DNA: TGCGCCAGCAGCCAATCCGGACTAGTCAATGAGCAGTTCTTC. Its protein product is CASSQSGLVNEQFF.

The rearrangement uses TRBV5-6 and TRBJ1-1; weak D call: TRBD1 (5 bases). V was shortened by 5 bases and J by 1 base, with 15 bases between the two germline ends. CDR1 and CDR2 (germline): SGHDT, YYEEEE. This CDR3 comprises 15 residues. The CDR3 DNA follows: TGTGCCAGCAGAGGGGAACTGAGTGGGAACACTGAAGCTTTCTTT. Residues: CASRGELSGNTEAFF.

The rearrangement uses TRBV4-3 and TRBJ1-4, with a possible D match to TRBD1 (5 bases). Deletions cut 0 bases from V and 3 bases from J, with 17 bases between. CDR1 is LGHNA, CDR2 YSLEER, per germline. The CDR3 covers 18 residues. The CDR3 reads CASSQERGAGRANEKLFF. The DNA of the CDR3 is TGCGCCAGCAGCCAAGAGAGAGGGGCAGGGAGGGCTAATGAAAAACTGTTTTTT.

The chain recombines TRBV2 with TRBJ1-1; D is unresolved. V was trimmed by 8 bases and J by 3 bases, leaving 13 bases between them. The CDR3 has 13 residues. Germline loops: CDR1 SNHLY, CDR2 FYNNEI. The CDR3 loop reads CASRREVDTEAFF. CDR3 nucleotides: TGTGCCAGCCGTCGTGAGGTAGACACTGAAGCTTTCTTT.